This TCR beta chain was sequenced for a study of cytomegalovirus exposure and HLA in healthy donors. Primers: 60 Vbeta forward and 13 Jbeta reverse. The method was immunoSEQ multiplex PCR; TCRdb's version includes in-frame clones alone and lacks a portion of them. The data contain over 200,000 clones, approximately 68% of them singletons. The source material was PBMCs. The source is a woman aged 30 to 39 in good health and CMV-seronegative.

The CDR3 protein is CASSMGGKDYEQYF. CDR3 in DNA: TGTGCCAGTAGTATGGGGGGGAAGGACTACGAGCAGTACTTC. The chain combines TRBV19 with TRBJ2-7; 7 nucleotides align to TRBD2. V trimming: 3 bases; J trimming: 3 bases; junction bases outside the gene matches: 5. The V gene's germline CDR1 is LNHDA and CDR2 SQIVND (reference sequence). This CDR3 is 14 amino acids long.